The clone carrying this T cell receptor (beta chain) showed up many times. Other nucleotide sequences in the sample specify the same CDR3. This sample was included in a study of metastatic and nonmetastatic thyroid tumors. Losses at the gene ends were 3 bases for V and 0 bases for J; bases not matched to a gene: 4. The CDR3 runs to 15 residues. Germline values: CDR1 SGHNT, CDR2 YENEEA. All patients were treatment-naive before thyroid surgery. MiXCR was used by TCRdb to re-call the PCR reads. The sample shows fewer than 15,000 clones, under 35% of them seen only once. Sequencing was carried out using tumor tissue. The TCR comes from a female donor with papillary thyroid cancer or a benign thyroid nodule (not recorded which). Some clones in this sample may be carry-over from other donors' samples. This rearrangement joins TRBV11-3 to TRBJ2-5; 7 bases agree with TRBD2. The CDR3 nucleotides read TGTGCCAGCAGCTTGAGGGGAGGGCACCAAGAGACCCAGTACTTC. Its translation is CASSLRGGHQETQYF.